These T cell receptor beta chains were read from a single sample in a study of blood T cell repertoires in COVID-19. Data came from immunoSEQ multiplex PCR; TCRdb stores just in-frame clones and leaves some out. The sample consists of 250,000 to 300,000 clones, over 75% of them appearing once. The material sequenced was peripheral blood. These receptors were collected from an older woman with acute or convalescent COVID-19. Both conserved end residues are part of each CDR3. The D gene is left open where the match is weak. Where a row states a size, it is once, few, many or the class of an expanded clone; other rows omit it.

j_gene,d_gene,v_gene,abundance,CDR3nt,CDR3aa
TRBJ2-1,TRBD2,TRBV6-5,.,TGTGCCAGCAGACTAGCGGCTTCCTACAATGAGCAGTTCTTC,CASRLAASYNEQFF
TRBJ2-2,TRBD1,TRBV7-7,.,TGTGCCAGCAGGGACGGGACAGGCGAGACCGGGGAGCTGTTTTTT,CASRDGTGETGELFF
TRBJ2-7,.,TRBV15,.,TGTGCCACCAGTCAATCACCAGGGATCGGACAGCCCTACGAGCAGTACTTC,CATSQSPGIGQPYEQYF
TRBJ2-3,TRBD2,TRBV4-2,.,TGTGCCAGCAGCCAAGGGGGCTGGACTAGCGGCACAGATACGCAGTATTTT,CASSQGGWTSGTDTQYF
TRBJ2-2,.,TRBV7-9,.,TGTGCCAGCAGCTTAGCGTCAGGAATAGGGGTCGCGAACACCGGGGAGCTGTTTTTT,CASSLASGIGVANTGELFF
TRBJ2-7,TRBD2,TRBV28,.,TGTGCCAGCAGCCGATGGACTAGCGGGAGCTCCTACGAGCAGTACTTC,CASSRWTSGSSYEQYF
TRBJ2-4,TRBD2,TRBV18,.,TGTGCCAGCTCACCACCCGGGACTAGGGGAAACATTCAGTACTTC,CASSPPGTRGNIQYF
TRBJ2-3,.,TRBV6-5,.,TGTGCCAGCAGTTACTCGAGGGGGAGCACAGATACGCAGTATTTT,CASSYSRGSTDTQYF
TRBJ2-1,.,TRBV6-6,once,TGTGCCAGCAGTTACTTCCGGGACAATTACAATGAGCAGTTCTTC,CASSYFRDNYNEQFF
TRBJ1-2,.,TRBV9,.,TGTGCCAGCAGCGTTCCCCGGGACACCCTGGGCTACACCTTC,CASSVPRDTLGYTF
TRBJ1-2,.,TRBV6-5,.,TGTGCCAGCGCGGCGGGTTACGGCTACACCTTC,CASAAGYGYTF
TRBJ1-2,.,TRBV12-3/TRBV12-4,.,TGTGCCAGCAGTTTGGACAGTAACTATGGCTACACCTTC,CASSLDSNYGYTF
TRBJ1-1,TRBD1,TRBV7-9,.,TGTGCCAGCAGCCCAACAGGGGTGGGAAACACTGAAGCTTTCTTT,CASSPTGVGNTEAFF
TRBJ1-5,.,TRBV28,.,TGTGCCAGCAGTTTTGTGGGGGCTCAGCCCCAGCATTTT,CASSFVGAQPQHF
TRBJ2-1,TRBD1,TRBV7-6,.,TGTGCCAGCAGCTTAGGCTCCGGGACAGGGGGTCTTATGGGTGAGCAGTTCTTC,CASSLGSGTGGLMGEQFF
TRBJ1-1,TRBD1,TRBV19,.,TGTGCCAGTAGTATAGGAGGGACAGGGGAGCCTGAAGCTTTCTTT,CASSIGGTGEPEAFF
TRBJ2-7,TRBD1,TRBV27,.,TGTGCCAGCACCCGGACAGGGGGCGGCGAGCAGTACTTC,CASTRTGGGEQYF
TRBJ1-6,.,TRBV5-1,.,TGCGCCAGCAGCTTGGGGACAGCTGATAATTCACCCCTCCACTTT,CASSLGTADNSPLHF
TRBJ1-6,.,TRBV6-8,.,TGTGCCAGCAGTTACTCCCGGGACTTCGAAAACTCCTATAATTCACCCCTCCACTTT,CASSYSRDFENSYNSPLHF
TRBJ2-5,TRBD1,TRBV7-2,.,TGTGCCAGCAGCTTAGATCCGACAGGGGGAAGGACCCAGTACTTC,CASSLDPTGGRTQYF
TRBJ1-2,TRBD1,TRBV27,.,TGTGCCAGCAGTCCTCCGGGACAGGTGAGCGGCTACACCTTC,CASSPPGQVSGYTF
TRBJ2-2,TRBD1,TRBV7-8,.,TGTGCCAGCAGCGTCGGGACAGGGGCCACCGGGGAGCTGTTTTTT,CASSVGTGATGELFF
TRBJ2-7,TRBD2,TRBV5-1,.,TGCGCCAGCAGCTCCAAGCGGGGGATTTTGTACGAGCAGTACTTC,CASSSKRGILYEQYF
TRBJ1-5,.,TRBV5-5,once,TGTGCCAGCAGCTCCGTTGGCAATCAGCCCCAGCATTTT,CASSSVGNQPQHF
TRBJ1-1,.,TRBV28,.,TGTGCCAGCAGGGACTCCTTAGGGCCGAACACTGAAGCTTTCTTT,CASRDSLGPNTEAFF
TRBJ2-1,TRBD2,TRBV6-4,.,TGTGCCAGCAGTGACTCCCCTAGCGGGAGCTACAATGAGCAGTTCTTC,CASSDSPSGSYNEQFF
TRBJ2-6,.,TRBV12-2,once,TGTGCAAGTCGCTTAGGGGATTCGGTGCAGGGTCTGCACTCTGGGGCCAACGTCCTGACTTTC,CASRLGDSVQGLHSGANVLTF
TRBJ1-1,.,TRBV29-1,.,TGCAGCGTGACAGGCCCTATGAACACTGAAGCTTTCTTT,CSVTGPMNTEAFF
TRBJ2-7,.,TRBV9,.,TGTGCCAGCGGGGGGACAGTAGCCCGGTACTTC,CASGGTVARYF
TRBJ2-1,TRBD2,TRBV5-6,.,TGTGCCAGCAGCTCCGGTGTCAGGGCGGGAGCAGGGGAGCAGTTCTTC,CASSSGVRAGAGEQFF
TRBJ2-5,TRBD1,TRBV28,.,TGTGCCACTTCCTCAGGGGGCCAAGAGACCCAGTACTTC,CATSSGGQETQYF
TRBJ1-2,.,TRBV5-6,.,TGTGCCAGCAGTATGGAGGGTTGGGGAGATTATGGCTACACCTTC,CASSMEGWGDYGYTF
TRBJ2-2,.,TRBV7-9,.,TGTGCCAGCAGTCAACCCTCTGGGGGCGAGAACACCGGGGAGCTGTTTTTT,CASSQPSGGENTGELFF
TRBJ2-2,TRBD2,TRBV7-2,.,TGTGCCAGCGCCGGACTAGCGTCCAACACCGGGGAGCTGTTTTTT,CASAGLASNTGELFF
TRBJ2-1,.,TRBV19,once,TGTGCCAGTAGTATCCCCGGGAGCTCCTACAATGAGCAGTTCTTC,CASSIPGSSYNEQFF
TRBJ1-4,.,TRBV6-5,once,TGTGCCAGCAGAAAGCCAGGGGTAATGAAACAACTGTTTTTT,CASRKPGVMKQLFF
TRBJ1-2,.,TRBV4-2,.,TGTGCCAGCAGCCAATTCGAGGCCTTGGCGGCCTATGGCTACACCTTC,CASSQFEALAAYGYTF
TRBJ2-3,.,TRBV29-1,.,TGCAGCGTTGAATCAGATAGCACAGATACGCAGTATTTT,CSVESDSTDTQYF
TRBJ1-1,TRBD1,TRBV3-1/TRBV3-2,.,TGTGCCAGCACCCTGCAGGGGGGGAACACTGAAGCTTTCTTT,CASTLQGGNTEAFF
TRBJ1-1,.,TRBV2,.,TGTGCCAGCAGTACTCTCGGACAGATACAGGCTGAAGCTTTCTTT,CASSTLGQIQAEAFF
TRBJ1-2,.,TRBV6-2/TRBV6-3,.,TGTGCCAGCTGCCGATCAGGGGTTAATTATGGCTACACCTTC,CASCRSGVNYGYTF
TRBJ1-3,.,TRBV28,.,TGTGCCAGCAGAAACGGGGGTTTCTCTGGAAACACCATATATTTT,CASRNGGFSGNTIYF
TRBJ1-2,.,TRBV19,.,TGTGCCAGTAGTACGGGGAGAGGAATTGGCTACACCTTC,CASSTGRGIGYTF
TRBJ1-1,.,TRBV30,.,TGTGCCTGGAGTGTACCCAGGACTACCATTTCGAACACTGAAGCTTTCTTT,CAWSVPRTTISNTEAFF
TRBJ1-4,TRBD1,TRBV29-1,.,TGCAGCGTTGAAGAGCCGCCGGCTGGGACAGGGGGAGAAAAACTGTTTTTT,CSVEEPPAGTGGEKLFF
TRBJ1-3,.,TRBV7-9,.,TGTGCCAGCAGCTTAGTTCAGGCTCCTGGAAACACCATATATTTT,CASSLVQAPGNTIYF
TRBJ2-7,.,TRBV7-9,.,TGTGCCAGCGCCGGGGTCTCCTACGAGCAGTACTTC,CASAGVSYEQYF
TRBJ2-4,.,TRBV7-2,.,TGTGCCAGCAGCTTAGGGGGACTGGTAGCGATCAAAAACATTCAGTACTTC,CASSLGGLVAIKNIQYF
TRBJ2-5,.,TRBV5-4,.,TGTGCCAGCGGGCCCCAAACCCAAACAGGGATACAAGAGACCCAGTACTTC,CASGPQTQTGIQETQYF
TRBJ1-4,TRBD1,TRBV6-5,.,TGTGCCAGCAGAGACAGGGGGGCAACTAATGAAAAACTGTTTTTT,CASRDRGATNEKLFF
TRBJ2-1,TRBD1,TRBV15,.,TGTGCCACCAGCAGAGGGGGACAGACTTTGGGGAATGAGCAGTTCTTC,CATSRGGQTLGNEQFF
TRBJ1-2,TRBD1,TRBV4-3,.,TGCGCCAGCAGCCGAGAGGGGGCTAATGGCTACACCTTC,CASSREGANGYTF